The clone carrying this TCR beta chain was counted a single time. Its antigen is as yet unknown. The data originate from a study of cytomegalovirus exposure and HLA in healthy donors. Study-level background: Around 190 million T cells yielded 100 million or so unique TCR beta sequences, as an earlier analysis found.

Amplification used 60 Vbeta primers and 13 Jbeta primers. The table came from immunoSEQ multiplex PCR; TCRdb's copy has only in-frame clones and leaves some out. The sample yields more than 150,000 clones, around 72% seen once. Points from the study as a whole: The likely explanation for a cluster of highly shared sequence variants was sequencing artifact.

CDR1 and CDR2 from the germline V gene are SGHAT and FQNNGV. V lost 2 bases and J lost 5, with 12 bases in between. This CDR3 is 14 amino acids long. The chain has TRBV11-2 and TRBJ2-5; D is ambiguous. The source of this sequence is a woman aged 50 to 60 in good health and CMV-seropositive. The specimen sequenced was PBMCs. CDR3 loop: CASSLPATAETQYF. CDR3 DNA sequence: TGTGCCAGCAGCTTACCCGCTACTGCGGAGACCCAGTACTTC.